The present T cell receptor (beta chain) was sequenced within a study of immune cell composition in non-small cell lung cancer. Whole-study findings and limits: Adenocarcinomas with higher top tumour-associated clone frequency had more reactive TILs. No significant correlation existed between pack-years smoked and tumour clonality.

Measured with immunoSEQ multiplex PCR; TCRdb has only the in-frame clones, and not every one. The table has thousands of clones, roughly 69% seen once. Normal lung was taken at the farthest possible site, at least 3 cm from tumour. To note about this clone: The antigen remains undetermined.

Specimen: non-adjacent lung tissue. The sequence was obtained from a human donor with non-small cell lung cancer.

The CDR3 sequence: CAWSPFAGDTDTQYF. The DNA for the CDR3 is TGTGCCTGGAGCCCATTCGCGGGGGACACAGATACGCAGTATTTT. This chain uses TRBV30 with TRBJ2-3, with 7 bases that match TRBD2. Trimming cost V 3 bases and J 2 bases; bases outside gene matches: 8. CDR1 GTSNPN and CDR2 SVGIG come from the germline V gene (reference sequence). The CDR3 length is 15 residues. Together with reference TRBV30 and TRBJ2-3, the CDR3 gives the full variable domain: SQTIHQWPATLVQPVGSPLSLECTVEGTSNPNLYWYRQAAGRGLQLLFYSVGIGQISSEVPQNLSASRPQDRQFILSSKKLLLSDSGFYLCAWSPFAGDTDTQYFGPGTRLTVL.